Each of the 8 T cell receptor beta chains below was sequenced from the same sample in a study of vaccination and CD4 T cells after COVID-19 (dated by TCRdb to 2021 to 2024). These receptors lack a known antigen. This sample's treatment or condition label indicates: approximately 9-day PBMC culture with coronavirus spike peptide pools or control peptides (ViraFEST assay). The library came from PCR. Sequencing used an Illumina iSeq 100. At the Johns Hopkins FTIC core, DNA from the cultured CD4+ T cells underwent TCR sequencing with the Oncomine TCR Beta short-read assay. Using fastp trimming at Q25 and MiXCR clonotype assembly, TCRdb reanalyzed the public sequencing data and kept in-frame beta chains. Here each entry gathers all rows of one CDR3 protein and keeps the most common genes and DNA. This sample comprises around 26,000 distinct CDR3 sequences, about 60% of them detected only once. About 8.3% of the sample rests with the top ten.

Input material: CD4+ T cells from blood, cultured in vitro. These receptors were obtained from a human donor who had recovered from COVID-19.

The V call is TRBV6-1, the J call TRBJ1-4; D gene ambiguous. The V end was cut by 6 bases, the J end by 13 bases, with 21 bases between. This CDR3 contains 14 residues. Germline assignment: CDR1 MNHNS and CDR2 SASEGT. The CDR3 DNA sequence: TGTGCCAGCAGCCGTACTAGTGCCCATGCTGGACTGTTTTTT. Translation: CASSRTSAHAGLFF.

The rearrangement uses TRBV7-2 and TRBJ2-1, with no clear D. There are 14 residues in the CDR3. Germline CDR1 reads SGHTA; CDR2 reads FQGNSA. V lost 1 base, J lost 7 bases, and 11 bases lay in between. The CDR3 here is CASSLVVLRNEQFF. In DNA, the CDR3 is TGTGCCAGCAGCTTAGTGGTCCTAAGGAATGAGCAGTTCTTC.

The CDR3 sequence is CASSSPGQGARGGYTF. The CDR3 DNA reads as TGTGCCAGCAGTTCACCGGGACAGGGGGCCCGAGGGGGCTACACCTTC. The chain carries TRBV28 and TRBJ1-2; 12 positions match TRBD1. CDR3 size: 16 residues. Per germline, CDR1 MDHEN and CDR2 SYDVKM. The trim removed 4 bases at V and 8 bases at J, leaving 11 bases unmatched.

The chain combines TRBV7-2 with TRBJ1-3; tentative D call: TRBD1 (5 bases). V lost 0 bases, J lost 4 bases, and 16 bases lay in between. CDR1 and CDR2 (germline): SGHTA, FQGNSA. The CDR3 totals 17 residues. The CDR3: CASSLAGGPAAGNTIYF. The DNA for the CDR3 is TGTGCCAGCAGCTTAGCGGGGGGTCCTGCCGCCGGAAACACCATATATTTT.

As DNA, the CDR3 is TGTGCCAGTAGTATTGACCGGGGTAGCAATCAGCCCCAGCATTTT. This encodes CASSIDRGSNQPQHF. V gene TRBV19 combines with J gene TRBJ1-5, with D unresolved. Germline lookup yields CDR1 LNHDA and CDR2 SQIVND (reference sequence). V dropped 3 bases and J dropped 0 bases, with 9 bases sitting between them. There are 15 residues in the CDR3.

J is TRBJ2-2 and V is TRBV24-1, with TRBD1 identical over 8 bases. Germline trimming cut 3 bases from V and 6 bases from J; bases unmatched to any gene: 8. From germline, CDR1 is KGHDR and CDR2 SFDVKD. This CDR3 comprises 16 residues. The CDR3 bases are TGTGCCACCAGTGATAGGAACAGGGGGTTTTCCGGGGAGCTGTTTTTT. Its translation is CATSDRNRGFSGELFF.

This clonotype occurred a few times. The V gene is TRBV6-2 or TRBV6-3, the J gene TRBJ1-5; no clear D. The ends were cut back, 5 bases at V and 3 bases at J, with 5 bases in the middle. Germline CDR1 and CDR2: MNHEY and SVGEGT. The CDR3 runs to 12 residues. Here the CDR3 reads CASSTVNQPQHF. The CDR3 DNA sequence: TGTGCCAGCAGTACAGTCAATCAGCCCCAGCATTTT.

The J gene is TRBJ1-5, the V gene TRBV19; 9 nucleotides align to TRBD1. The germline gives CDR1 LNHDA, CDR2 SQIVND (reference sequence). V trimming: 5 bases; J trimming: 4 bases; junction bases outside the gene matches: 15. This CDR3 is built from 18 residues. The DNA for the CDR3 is TGTGCCAGTAGTCGGCGAGGAACAGGGGGCTTGGTGAATCAGCCCCAGCATTTT. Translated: CASSRRGTGGLVNQPQHF.